Presented here are 18 T cell receptor beta chains from one specimen sequenced in a study of T cell responses to AZD1222 COVID-19 vaccine (dated by TCRdb to 2020 to 2022). This specimen's time point label, per the study, means: baseline before first vaccination. Library preparation employed the immunoSEQ multiplex PCR assay. TCRdb retrieved this table from immuneACCESS and kept in-frame rearrangements only. Not all clones are present; in checked studies, unresolved V genes account for under half, and no reason is known for the remainder. This sample lists around 110,000 clones; roughly 87% were detected once. 7.5% of the sample belongs to the ten largest clones. The specimen comprised peripheral blood, sampled on day 0 of AZD1222 vaccination. The receptor set was obtained from an adult in good health.

The chain couples TRBV2 to TRBJ1-5; D is ambiguous. Germline-derived CDR1 and CDR2 are SNHLY and FYNNEI. The CDR3 has 14 residues. Trimming took off 6 bases at V and 6 bases at J, with 15 bases between the two ends. The DNA of the CDR3 is TGTGCCAGCAGCCTAGACCCGCCGGGTCAGCCCCAGCATTTT. Protein sequence: CASSLDPPGQPQHF.

The V and J genes are TRBV13 and TRBJ2-7; D perhaps matches TRBD2 (5 bases). The germline V gene has CDR1 PRHDT and CDR2 FYEKMQ (reference sequence). This CDR3 is built from 12 residues. The V and J ends lost 5 bases and 3 bases respectively, with 8 bases between them. The CDR3, as DNA: TGTGCCAGCAGCAGGACTGACTACGAGCAGTACTTC. Translation gives CASSRTDYEQYF.

This clone turned up a few times. The chain uses TRBV3-1 (or the pseudogene TRBV3-2) and TRBJ2-3; D is uncertain. The length of the CDR3 is 12 residues. V was trimmed by 1 base and J by 11 bases, leaving 10 bases between them. Germline lookup yields CDR1 LGHDT and CDR2 YNNKEL (reference sequence). Here the CDR3 reads CASSQGEVGQYF. The CDR3 DNA follows: TGTGCCAGCAGCCAAGGTGAAGTTGGGCAGTATTTT.

In this sample, this clone turned up once. The V and J genes are TRBV5-8 and TRBJ2-1; 9 bases are a match to TRBD1. Unmatched junction bases numbered 4, after V lost 1 base and J lost 5 bases. The CDR3 runs to 15 residues. CDR1 is SGHTS and CDR2 is YDEGEE in the germline V gene. CDR3 coding DNA: TGTGCCAGCAGCTTGACAGGGGGCTACCACAATGAGCAGTTCTTC. It yields the protein CASSLTGGYHNEQFF.

The gene calls are TRBV5-6 and TRBJ1-4; the match to TRBD1 covers 7 bases. Germline V gene data show CDR1 as SGHDT and CDR2 as YYEEEE. V lost 3 bases, J lost 16 bases, and 12 bases stayed unmatched. The CDR3 is 13 amino acids. The CDR3 is CASSWSRQGRRFF. CDR3 nucleotides: TGTGCCAGCAGCTGGTCCCGACAGGGTAGACGGTTTTTT.

The V call is TRBV6-2 or TRBV6-3, the J call TRBJ2-7; D call uncertain. There are 12 residues in the CDR3. Between the trimmed V and J ends, which lost 2 bases and 9 bases, there was a span of 11 bases. From germline, CDR1 is MNHEY and CDR2 SVGEGT. DNA of the CDR3: TGTGCCAGCAGTTACCGTGGTTTCGTGCAGTACTTC. It translates to CASSYRGFVQYF.

The J gene is TRBJ1-5, the V gene TRBV6-4, with D unresolved. The CDR3 loop spans 13 amino acids. Looked up from germline, CDR1 is MRHNA and CDR2 is SNTAGT. The V gene lost 3 bases and the J gene lost 6 bases, with 9 bases spanning the gap. The CDR3 DNA reads as TGTGCCAGCAGTGAGCAGACCGGTCAGCCCCAGCATTTT. It codes for CASSEQTGQPQHF.

The gene calls are TRBV28 and TRBJ1-6; TRBD1 is a possible D gene (5 bases). CDR3 length: 21 amino acids. Deletions cut 7 bases from V and 0 bases from J, with 28 bases between. Germline V gene sequence: CDR1 MDHEN, CDR2 SYDVKM. CDR3 nucleotides: TGTGCCAGCACCCCACCCCTGACCCCGTGGGGCACCAGCTCCTATAATTCACCCCTCCACTTT. Amino acids: CASTPPLTPWGTSSYNSPLHF. The variable domain in full, with the rest retrieved from reference TRBV28 and TRBJ1-6, is DVKVTQSSRYLVKRTGEKVFLECVQDMDHENMFWYRQDPGLGLRLIYFSYDVKMKEKGDIPEGYSVSREKKERFSLILESASTNQTSMYLCASTPPLTPWGTSSYNSPLHFGNGTRLTVT.

This clone was detected a few times. The V gene is TRBV7-3, the J gene TRBJ2-5; perhaps TRBD1 as D (5 bases). V lost 2 bases and J lost 5, with 18 bases in between. Germline V CDR1 and CDR2: SGHTA, FQGTGA. The CDR3 runs 16 residues. The CDR3 coding sequence is TGTGCCAGCAGCTTACATCCAGGGTCTAAAATGGAGACCCAGTACTTC. Translation: CASSLHPGSKMETQYF.

CDR3 sequence reads: CATNWDRVRLENTGELFF. CDR3 in DNA: TGTGCCACCAATTGGGACAGGGTGCGGTTGGAGAACACCGGGGAGCTGTTTTTT. The chain combines TRBV11-2 with TRBJ2-2; 9 bases are shared with TRBD1. CDR3 size: 18 residues. The ends lost 10 bases at V and 1 base at J; junction bases unmatched: 16. The germline CDR1 and CDR2 sequences are SGHAT and FQNNGV.

The V gene is TRBV11-2, the J gene TRBJ1-2; D not resolved. The length of the CDR3 is 12 residues. Germline CDR1 SGHAT, CDR2 FQNNGV. Trimming stripped 4 bases from V and 6 bases from J, with 9 bases between. CDR3 amino acids: CASSWEHNGYTF. The CDR3 DNA reads TGTGCCAGCAGCTGGGAACATAATGGCTACACCTTC. Full variable domain (missing parts from reference TRBV11-2 and TRBJ1-2): EAGVAQSPRYKIIEKRQSVAFWCNPISGHATLYWYQQILGQGPKLLIQFQNNGVVDDSQLPKDRFSAERLKGVDSTLKIQPAKLEDSAVYLCASSWEHNGYTFGSGTRLTVV.

The chain combines TRBV14 with TRBJ2-5, with D perhaps TRBD1 or TRBD2 (6 bases each). The germline CDR1 and CDR2 sequences are SGHDN and FVKESK. Trimming stripped 9 bases from V and 2 bases from J, with 19 bases between. The CDR3 contains 15 residues. CDR3 nucleotide sequence: TGTGCCAGTACTCAGGGGAGGAGAAGGCAAGAGACCCAGTACTTC. Protein product: CASTQGRRRQETQYF.

The chain couples TRBV4-1 to TRBJ2-1; D remains ambiguous. This CDR3 is 15 amino acids long. The germline CDR1 and CDR2 sequences are MGHRA and YSYEKL. Trimming took off 4 bases at V and 0 bases at J, with 10 bases between the two ends. CDR3: CASSPLGSSYNEQFF. CDR3 bases: TGCGCCAGCAGCCCCTTGGGTAGCTCCTACAATGAGCAGTTCTTC.

This chain connects TRBV18 to TRBJ1-1, with D uncertain. Deletions cut 0 bases from V and 1 base from J, with 3 bases between. The length of the CDR3 is 13 residues. In germline, CDR1 is KGHSH, CDR2 LQKENI. CDR3 nucleotide sequence: TGTGCCAGCTCACCACCGGGGAACACTGAAGCTTTCTTT. It is translated as CASSPPGNTEAFF. The variable domain in full, with the rest retrieved from reference TRBV18 and TRBJ1-1, is NAGVMQNPRHLVRRRGQEARLRCSPMKGHSHVYWYRQLPEEGLKFMVYLQKENIIDESGMPKERFSAEFPKEGPSILRIQQVVRGDSAAYFCASSPPGNTEAFFGQGTRLTVV.

The V and J genes are TRBV7-3 and TRBJ1-1; 7 bases align to TRBD1. The CDR3 is 15 residues long. Looked up from germline, CDR1 is SGHTA and CDR2 is FQGTGA. With 9 bases clipped from V and 1 base from J, the junction kept 11 bases outside the gene matches. CDR3 coding DNA: TGTGCCAGTACAACGGCCGGGACAGAGAACACTGAAGCTTTCTTT. It translates to CASTTAGTENTEAFF.

V and J are TRBV2 and TRBJ1-5; D remains unclear. The CDR3 runs 17 residues. The germline V and J ends were trimmed by 2 bases and 0 bases, with 14 bases remaining between them. CDR1 is SNHLY and CDR2 is FYNNEI in the germline V gene. This CDR3 is CASSELRISHSNQPQHF. CDR3 sequence (DNA): TGTGCCAGCAGTGAATTGAGAATCTCACATAGCAATCAGCCCCAGCATTTT.

Concerning this clone: The sample contains more than one DNA sequence encoding this CDR3. The rearrangement links TRBV27 to TRBJ1-5, with D possibly being TRBD1 (5 bases). Germline assignment: CDR1 MNHEY and CDR2 SMNVEV (reference sequence). The CDR3 spans 15 residues. The V and J ends lost 0 bases and 3 bases respectively, with 9 bases between them. DNA of the CDR3: TGTGCCAGCAGTTTATCGGGGCCTTCCAATCAGCCCCAGCATTTT. Residues: CASSLSGPSNQPQHF.

For the CDR3, the DNA is TGTGCCAGCAGTTACGGTCCCAGGAGTTGGGAGACCCAGTACTTC. It codes for CASSYGPRSWETQYF. The chain joins TRBV6-5 to TRBJ2-5, with unresolved D. CDR1 MNHEY and CDR2 SVGAGI come from the germline V gene. The CDR3 is 15 amino acids. Trimming removed 2 bases at V and 5 bases at J, with 15 bases between.